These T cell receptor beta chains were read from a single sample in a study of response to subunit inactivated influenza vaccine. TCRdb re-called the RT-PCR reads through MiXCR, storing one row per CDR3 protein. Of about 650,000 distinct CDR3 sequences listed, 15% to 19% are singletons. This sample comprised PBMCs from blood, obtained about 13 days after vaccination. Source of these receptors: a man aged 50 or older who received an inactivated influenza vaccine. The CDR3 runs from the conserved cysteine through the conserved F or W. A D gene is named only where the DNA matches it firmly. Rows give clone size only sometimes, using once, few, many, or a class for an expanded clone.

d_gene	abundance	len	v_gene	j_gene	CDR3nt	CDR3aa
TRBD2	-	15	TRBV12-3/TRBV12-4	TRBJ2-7	TGTGCCAGCAGACCCGGACTAGCGGTACGAGGCGAGCAGTACTTC	CASRPGLAVRGEQYF
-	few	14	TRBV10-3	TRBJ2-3	TGTGCCATCAGTGAGTCGACTCTAGCAGATACGCAGTATTTT	CAISESTLADTQYF
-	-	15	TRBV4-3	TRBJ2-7	TGCGCCAGCAGCCAAGACCTAGCGTCACCCTACGAGCAGTACTTC	CASSQDLASPYEQYF
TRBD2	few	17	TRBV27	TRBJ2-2	TGTGCCAGCAGTACGGGACTAGCGGGAGGCGGCACCGGGGAGCTGTTTTTT	CASSTGLAGGGTGELFF
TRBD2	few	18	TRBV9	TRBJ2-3	TGTGCCAGCAGCGTAGCCGAAATCAGCGGGGGGCTTGTGTATACGCAGTATTTT	CASSVAEISGGLVYTQYF
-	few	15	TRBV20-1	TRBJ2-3	TGCAGTGCTAGAGGGGCAGGGTCTAGCACAGATACGCAGTATTTT	CSARGAGSSTDTQYF
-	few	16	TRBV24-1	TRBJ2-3	TGTGCCACCAGTGATATCCGGGCCCCTGGCACAGATACGCAGTATTTT	CATSDIRAPGTDTQYF
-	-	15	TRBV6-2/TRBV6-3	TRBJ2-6	TGTGCCAGCAGTTACACAGGGTCTGGGGCCAACGTCCTGACTTTC	CASSYTGSGANVLTF
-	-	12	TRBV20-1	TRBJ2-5	TGCAGTGCCCCCCTAGACCAAGAGACCCAGTACTTC	CSAPLDQETQYF
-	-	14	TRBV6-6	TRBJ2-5	TGTGCCAGCAGTCCGGGACTCTCCGACGCGGCCCAGTACTTC	CASSPGLSDAAQYF
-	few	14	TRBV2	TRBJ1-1	TGTGCCAGCAGTGTGGGACAAGAAAACACTGAAGCTTTCTTT	CASSVGQENTEAFF
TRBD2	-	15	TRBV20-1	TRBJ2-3	TGCAGTGCCCTCCACCAGCGGGGTCGCACAGATACGCAGTATTTT	CSALHQRGRTDTQYF
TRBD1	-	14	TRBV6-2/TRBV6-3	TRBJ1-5	TGTGCCAGCAGTACGGGACAGGGGTATCAGCCCCAGCATTTT	CASSTGQGYQPQHF
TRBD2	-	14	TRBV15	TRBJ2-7	TGTGCCACCAGCAGAGTAGCGGGATATCACGAGCAGTACTTC	CATSRVAGYHEQYF
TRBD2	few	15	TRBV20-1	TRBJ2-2	TGCAGTGCTACGCTGGGACTAGCCCGACGAGGGGAGCTGTTTTTT	CSATLGLARRGELFF
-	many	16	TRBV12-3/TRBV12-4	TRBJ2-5	TGTGCCAGCAGTCACCCTTATGGGCCCGTATGGGAGACCCAGTACTTC	CASSHPYGPVWETQYF
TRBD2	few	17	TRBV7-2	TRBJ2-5	TGTGCCAGCAGCTCCCAAGGACTAGCGGGGTACCAAGAGACCCAGTACTTC	CASSSQGLAGYQETQYF
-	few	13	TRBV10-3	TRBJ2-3	TGTGCCATCAGCGGGACATTCACAGATACGCAGTATTTT	CAISGTFTDTQYF
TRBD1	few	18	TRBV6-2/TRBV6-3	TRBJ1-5	TGTGCCAGCAGTTACTCCAGGGGGCGGGCTGGGCCCAATCAGCCCCAGCATTTT	CASSYSRGRAGPNQPQHF
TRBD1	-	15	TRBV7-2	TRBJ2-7	TGTGCCAGCAGCTTCGTGGCAGGGGGCACTAACGAGCAGTACTTC	CASSFVAGGTNEQYF
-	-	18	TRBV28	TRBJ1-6	TGTGCCAGCAGTACCCGGATCTTCCCCCGCGGTAAACATTCACCCCTCCACTTT	CASSTRIFPRGKHSPLHF
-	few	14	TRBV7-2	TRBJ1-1	TGTGCCAGCAGCTTAGGTCTGGTGAACACTGAAGCTTTCTTT	CASSLGLVNTEAFF
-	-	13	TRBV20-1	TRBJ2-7	TGCAGTGCGGAAACAGGGAGCCCCTACGAGCAGTACTTC	CSAETGSPYEQYF
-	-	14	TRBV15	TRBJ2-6	TGTGCCACCAGCAGAGATCTGGTTACCCACGTCCTGACTTTC	CATSRDLVTHVLTF
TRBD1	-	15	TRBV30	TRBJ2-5	TGTGCCTGGAGTGTACAGGGACAGATTTTCGGGACCCAGTACTTC	CAWSVQGQIFGTQYF
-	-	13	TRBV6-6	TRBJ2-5	TGTGCCAGCAGACCCCACGGACAAGAGACCCAGTACTTC	CASRPHGQETQYF
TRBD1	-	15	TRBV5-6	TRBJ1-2	TGTGCCAGCAGCTTGGACGGGACAGGGGGCTCTGGCTACACCTTC	CASSLDGTGGSGYTF
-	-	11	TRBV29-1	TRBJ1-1	TGCAGCGTTGATTTTAACGCTGAAGCTTTCTTT	CSVDFNAEAFF
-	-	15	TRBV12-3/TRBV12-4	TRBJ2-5	TGTGCCAGCAGGCCCGCACAGGGCCCCCAAGAGACCCAGTACTTC	CASRPAQGPQETQYF
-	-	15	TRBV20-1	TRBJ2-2	TGCAGTGCTAGTCCGGTCCCGAGCTTCACCGGGGAGCTGTTTTTT	CSASPVPSFTGELFF
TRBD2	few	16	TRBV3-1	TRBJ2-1	TGTGCCAGCAGCCTTGAAGCGGGGGGGACCTACAATGAGCAGTTCTTC	CASSLEAGGTYNEQFF
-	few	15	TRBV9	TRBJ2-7	TGTGCCAGCAGCGTAGCGCTAGAACCTTCCTACGAGCAGTACTTC	CASSVALEPSYEQYF
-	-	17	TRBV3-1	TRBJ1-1	TGTGCCAGCAGCCAAGGCAAACTTGGACAGCAGAACACTGAAGCTTTCTTT	CASSQGKLGQQNTEAFF
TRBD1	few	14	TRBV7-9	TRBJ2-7	TGTGCCACCGCACCCGGGACAGGGAATCACGAGCAGTACTTC	CATAPGTGNHEQYF
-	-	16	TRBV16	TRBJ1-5	TGTGCCAGCAGCCAACGGGGAGCCTATAGCAATCAGCCCCAGCATTTT	CASSQRGAYSNQPQHF
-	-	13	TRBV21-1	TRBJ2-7	TGTGCCAGCAGCGAGAGGGACTTCTACGAGCAGTACTTC	CASSERDFYEQYF
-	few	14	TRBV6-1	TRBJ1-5	TGTGCCAGCACGGCGGTCTATAGCAATCAGCCCCAGCATTTT	CASTAVYSNQPQHF
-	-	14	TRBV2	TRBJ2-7	TGTGCCAGCCGAAACCAGGGATTTAACTACGAGCAGTACTTC	CASRNQGFNYEQYF
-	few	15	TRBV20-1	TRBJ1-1	TGCAGTGCTAGGGGGGCAGGGGAGTTATCCACTGAAGCTTTCTTT	CSARGAGELSTEAFF
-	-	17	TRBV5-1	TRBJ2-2	TGCGCCAGCAGCTTGAAATCAGGCGGGATCGGGTCCGGGGAGCTGTTTTTT	CASSLKSGGIGSGELFF
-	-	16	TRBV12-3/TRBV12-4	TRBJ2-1	TGTGCCAGCAGTTTAAGGGGGGTCGGCTCCTACAATGAGCAGTTCTTC	CASSLRGVGSYNEQFF
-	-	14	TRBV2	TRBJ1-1	TGTGCCAGCGGCGTAATGGGGAGTAACACTGAAGCTTTCTTT	CASGVMGSNTEAFF
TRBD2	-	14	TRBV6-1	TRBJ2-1	TGTGCCAGCAGTGGCGGGGGGGCCAGCAATGAGCAGTTCTTC	CASSGGGASNEQFF
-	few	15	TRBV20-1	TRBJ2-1	TGCAGTGCTAGAGATCGCAGCGAGTACTACAATGAGCAGTTCTTC	CSARDRSEYYNEQFF
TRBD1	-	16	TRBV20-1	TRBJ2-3	TGCAGTGCTAGAGACCCTAGGACAGGCCCCCAGGATACGCAGTATTTT	CSARDPRTGPQDTQYF